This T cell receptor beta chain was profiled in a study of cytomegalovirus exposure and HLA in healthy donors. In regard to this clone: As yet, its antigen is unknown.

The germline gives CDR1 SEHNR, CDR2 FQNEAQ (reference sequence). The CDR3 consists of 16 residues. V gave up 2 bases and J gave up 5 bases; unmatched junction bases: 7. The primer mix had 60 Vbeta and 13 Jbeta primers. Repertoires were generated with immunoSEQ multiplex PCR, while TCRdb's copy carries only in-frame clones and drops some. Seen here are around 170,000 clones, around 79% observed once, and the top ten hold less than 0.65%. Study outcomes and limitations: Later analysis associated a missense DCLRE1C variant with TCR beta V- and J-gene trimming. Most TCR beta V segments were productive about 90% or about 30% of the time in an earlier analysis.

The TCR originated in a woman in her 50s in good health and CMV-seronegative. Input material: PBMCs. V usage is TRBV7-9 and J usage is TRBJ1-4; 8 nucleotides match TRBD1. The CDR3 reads CASSLWTGLGNEKLFF. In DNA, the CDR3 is TGTGCCAGCAGCTTATGGACAGGGTTGGGGAATGAAAAACTGTTTTTT.